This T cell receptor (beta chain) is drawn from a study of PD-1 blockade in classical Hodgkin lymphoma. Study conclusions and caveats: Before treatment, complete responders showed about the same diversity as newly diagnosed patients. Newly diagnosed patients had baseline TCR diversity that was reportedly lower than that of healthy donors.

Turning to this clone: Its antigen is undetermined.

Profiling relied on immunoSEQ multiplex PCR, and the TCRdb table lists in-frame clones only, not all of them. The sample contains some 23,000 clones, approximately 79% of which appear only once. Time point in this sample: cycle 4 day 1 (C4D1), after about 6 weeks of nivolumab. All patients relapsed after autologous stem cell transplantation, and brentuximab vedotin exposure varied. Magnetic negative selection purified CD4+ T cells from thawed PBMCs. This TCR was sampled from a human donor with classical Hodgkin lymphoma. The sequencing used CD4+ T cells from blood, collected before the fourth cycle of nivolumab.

The CDR3 protein is CAWSTLGASTGELFF. The CDR3 DNA follows: TGTGCCTGGAGTACGCTTGGGGCCTCTACCGGGGAGCTGTTTTTT. The gene calls are TRBV30 and TRBJ2-2; D might be TRBD1 (5 bases). CDR3 size: 15 residues. Trimming took 2 bases from V and 5 from J, leaving 15 bases between them. Germline assignment: CDR1 GTSNPN and CDR2 SVGIG (reference sequence).